This T cell receptor beta chain appears in the sequencing data of a study of human T cells and chemical hapten exposure. Each cDNA molecule in the library carried unique molecular identifiers. TCRdb reprocessed the 5' RACE reads via MiXCR and lists one record per CDR3 protein. Of tens of thousands of distinct CDR3 sequences listed, under 10% are singletons. This CDR3 comprises 16 residues. V lost 3 bases to trimming and J lost 3 bases; unmatched junction nucleotides: 10. CDR1 and CDR2 from the germline V gene are LGHNA and YSLEER. General study findings and limits: The study found that DPC sensitization did not change TCRs above 1 in 1000 frequency.

This clonotype was seen a handful of times. The antigen remains undetermined. Extraction of total RNA was performed on unfractionated whole blood. The chain joins TRBV4-3 to TRBJ2-7; 8 bases line up with TRBD1. The receptor comes from a male donor in good health. The CDR3 bases are TGCGCCAGCAGCCATAAACAGGGGGTAAGGGTCTACGAGCAGTACTTC. Translated: CASSHKQGVRVYEQYF.